This entry features one TCR beta chain sequence. These data are taken from a study of T cell responses to AZD1222 COVID-19 vaccine. Clones were read by immunoSEQ multiplex PCR, and TCRdb kept only the in-frame ones, dropping some. The profile shows about 120,000 clones, around 91% of them singletons. Looked up from germline, CDR1 is MGHRA and CDR2 is YSYEKL. Trimming left V 3 bases short and J 4 bases short, with 9 bases between. The CDR3 contains 14 residues. The genes are TRBV4-1 and TRBJ2-2, with no clear D. This specimen was peripheral blood, taken 28 days after the second AZD1222 dose. The receptor comes from an adult who received the AZD1222 COVID-19 vaccine. The CDR3 loop reads CASSHATSTGELFF. The CDR3 region has the DNA TGCGCCAGCAGCCATGCCACAAGCACCGGGGAGCTGTTTTTT.